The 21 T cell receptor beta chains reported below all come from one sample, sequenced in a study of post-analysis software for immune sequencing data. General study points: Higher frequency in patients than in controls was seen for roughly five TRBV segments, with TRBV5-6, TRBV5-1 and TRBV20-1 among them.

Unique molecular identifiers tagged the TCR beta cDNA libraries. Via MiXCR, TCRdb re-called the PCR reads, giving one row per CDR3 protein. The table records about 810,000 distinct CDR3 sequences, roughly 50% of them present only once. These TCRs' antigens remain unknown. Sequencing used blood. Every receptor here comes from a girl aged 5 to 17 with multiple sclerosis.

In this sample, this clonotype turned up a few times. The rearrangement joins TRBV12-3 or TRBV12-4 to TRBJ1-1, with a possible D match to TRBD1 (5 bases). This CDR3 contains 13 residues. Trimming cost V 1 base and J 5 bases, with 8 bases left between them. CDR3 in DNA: TGTGCCAGCAGTTTAGTGCAGGGAACTGAAGCTTTCTTT. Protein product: CASSLVQGTEAFF.

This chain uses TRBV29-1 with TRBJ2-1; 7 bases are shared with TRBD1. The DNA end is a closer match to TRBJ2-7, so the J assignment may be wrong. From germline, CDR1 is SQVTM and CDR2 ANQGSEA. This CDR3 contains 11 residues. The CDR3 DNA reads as TGCAGCGTTGTAACAGGGGTAGAGCAGTACTTC. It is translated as CSVVTGVEQYF.

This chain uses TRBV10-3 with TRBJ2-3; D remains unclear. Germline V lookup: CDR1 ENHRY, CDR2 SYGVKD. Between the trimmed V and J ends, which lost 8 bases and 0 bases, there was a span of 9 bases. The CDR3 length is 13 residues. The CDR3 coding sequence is TGTGCCATCGTCGCGGTTAGCACAGATACGCAGTATTTT. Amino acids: CAIVAVSTDTQYF.

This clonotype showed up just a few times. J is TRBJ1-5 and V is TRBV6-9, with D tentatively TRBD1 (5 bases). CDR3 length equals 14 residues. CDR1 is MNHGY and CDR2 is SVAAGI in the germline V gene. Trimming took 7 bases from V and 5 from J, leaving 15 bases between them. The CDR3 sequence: CASNSGLWHQPQHF. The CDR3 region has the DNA TGTGCCAGCAATTCAGGGTTGTGGCATCAGCCCCAGCATTTT.

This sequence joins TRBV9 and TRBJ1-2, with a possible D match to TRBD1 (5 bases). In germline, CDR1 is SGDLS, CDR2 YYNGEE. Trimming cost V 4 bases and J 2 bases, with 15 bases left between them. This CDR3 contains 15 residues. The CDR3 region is CASSPRGTLNYGYTF. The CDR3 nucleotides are TGTGCCAGCAGCCCAAGAGGGACCCTCAACTATGGCTACACCTTC.

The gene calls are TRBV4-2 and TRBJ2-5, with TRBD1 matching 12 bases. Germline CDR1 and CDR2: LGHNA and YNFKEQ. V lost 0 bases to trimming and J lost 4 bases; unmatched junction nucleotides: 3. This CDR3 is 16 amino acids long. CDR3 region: CASSQEGQGARETQYF. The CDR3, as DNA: TGTGCCAGCAGCCAAGAGGGACAGGGGGCCCGAGAGACCCAGTACTTC.

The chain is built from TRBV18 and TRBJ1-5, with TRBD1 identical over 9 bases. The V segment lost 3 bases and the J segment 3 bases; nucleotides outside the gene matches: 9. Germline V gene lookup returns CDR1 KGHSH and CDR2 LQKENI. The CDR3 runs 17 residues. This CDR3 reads CASSPGTGRNHNQPQHF. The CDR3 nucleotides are TGTGCCAGCTCACCTGGGACAGGGAGAAACCACAATCAGCCCCAGCATTTT. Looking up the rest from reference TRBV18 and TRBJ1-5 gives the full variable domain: NAGVMQNPRHLVRRRGQEARLRCSPMKGHSHVYWYRQLPEEGLKFMVYLQKENIIDESGMPKERFSAEFPKEGPSILRIQQVVRGDSAAYFCASSPGTGRNHNQPQHFGDGTRLSIL.

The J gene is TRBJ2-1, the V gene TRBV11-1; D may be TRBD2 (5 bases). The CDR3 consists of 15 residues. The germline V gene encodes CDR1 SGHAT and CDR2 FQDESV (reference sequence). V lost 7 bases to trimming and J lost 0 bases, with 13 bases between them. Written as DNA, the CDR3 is TGTGCCAGCAACCTAGAGGCGGGCTCCTACAATGAGCAGTTCTTC. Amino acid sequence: CASNLEAGSYNEQFF.

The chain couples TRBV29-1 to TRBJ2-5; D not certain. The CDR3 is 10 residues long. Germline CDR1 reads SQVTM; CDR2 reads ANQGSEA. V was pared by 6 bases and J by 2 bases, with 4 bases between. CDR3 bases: TGCAGCGTCCATCAAGAGACCCAGTACTTC. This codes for CSVHQETQYF.

The CDR3 DNA reads as TGCAGCGTTGGCGGGAGGGCCATGGATGAGCAGTTCTTC. It codes for CSVGGRAMDEQFF. The chain carries TRBV29-1 and TRBJ2-1, with 9 bases lining up with TRBD2. The CDR3 has 13 residues. Germline-derived CDR1 and CDR2 are SQVTM and ANQGSEA. The V gene end was trimmed by 4 bases and the J gene end by 8 bases; junction bases not matched to a gene: 6.

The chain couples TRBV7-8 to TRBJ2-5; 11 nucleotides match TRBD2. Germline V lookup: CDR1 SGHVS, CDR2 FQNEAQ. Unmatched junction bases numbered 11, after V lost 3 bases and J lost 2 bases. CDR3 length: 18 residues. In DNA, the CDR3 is TGTGCCAGCAGCTTTCTAGCGGGGGGTAGAACCATACAAGAGACCCAGTACTTC. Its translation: CASSFLAGGRTIQETQYF. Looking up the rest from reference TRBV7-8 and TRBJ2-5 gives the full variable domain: GAGVSQSPRYKVAKRGQDVALRCDPISGHVSLFWYQQALGQGPEFLTYFQNEAQLDKSGLPSDRFFAERPEGSVSTLKIQRTQQEDSAVYLCASSFLAGGRTIQETQYFGPGTRLLVL.

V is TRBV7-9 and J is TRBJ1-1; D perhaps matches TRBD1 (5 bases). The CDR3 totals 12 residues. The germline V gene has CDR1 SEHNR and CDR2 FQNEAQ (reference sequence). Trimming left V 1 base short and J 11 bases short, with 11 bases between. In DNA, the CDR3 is TGTGCCAGCAGCTTAGGTCAGGGCCGGGCTTTCTTT. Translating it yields CASSLGQGRAFF.

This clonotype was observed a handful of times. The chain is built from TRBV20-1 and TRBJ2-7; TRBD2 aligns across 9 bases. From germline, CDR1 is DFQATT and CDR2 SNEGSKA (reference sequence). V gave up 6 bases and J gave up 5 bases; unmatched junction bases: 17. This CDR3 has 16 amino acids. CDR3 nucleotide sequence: TGCAGTGCCCCGACGCGACTGCGGGGGGGTCCCAACGAGCAGTACTTC. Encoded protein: CSAPTRLRGGPNEQYF.

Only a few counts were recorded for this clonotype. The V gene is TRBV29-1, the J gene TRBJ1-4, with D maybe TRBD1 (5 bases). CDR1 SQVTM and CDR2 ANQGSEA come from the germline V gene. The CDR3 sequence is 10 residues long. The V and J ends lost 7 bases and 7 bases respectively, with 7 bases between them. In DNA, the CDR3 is TGCAGCGCCGGGACTGAAAAACTGTTTTTT. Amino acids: CSAGTEKLFF.

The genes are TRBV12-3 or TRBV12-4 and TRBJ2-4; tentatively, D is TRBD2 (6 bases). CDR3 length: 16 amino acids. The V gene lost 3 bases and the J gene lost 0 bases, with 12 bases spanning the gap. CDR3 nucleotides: TGTGCCAGCAGTTTTGCGGGGAACCTAGCCAAAAACATTCAGTACTTC. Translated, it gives CASSFAGNLAKNIQYF.

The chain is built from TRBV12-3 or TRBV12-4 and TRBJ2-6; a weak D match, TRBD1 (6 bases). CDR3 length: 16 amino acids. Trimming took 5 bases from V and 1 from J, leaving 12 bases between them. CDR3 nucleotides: TGTGCCAGCAGTCGACAGGTCGAATCTGGGGCCAACGTCCTGACTTTC. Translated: CASSRQVESGANVLTF.

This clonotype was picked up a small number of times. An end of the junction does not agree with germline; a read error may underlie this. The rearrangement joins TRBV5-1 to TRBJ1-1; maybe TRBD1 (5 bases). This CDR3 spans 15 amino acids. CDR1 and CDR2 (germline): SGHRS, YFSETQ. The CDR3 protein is CASSLGQGVNTEAFF. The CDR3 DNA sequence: TGTGCCAGCAGTTTGGGGCAGGGAGTGAACACTGAAGCTTTCTTT.

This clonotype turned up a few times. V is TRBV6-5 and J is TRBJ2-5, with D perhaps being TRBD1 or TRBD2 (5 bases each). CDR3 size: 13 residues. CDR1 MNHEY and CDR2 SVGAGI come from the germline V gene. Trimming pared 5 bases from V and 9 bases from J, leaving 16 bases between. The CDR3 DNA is TGTGCCAGCAGTACGGGGACGGGTGCGGCCCAGTACTTC. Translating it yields CASSTGTGAAQYF.

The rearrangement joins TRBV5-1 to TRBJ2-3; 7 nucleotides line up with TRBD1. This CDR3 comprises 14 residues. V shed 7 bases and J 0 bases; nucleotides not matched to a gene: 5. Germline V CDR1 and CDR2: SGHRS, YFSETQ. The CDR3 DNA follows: TGCGCCAGCTTCCCGGGACAGAGCACAGATACGCAGTATTTT. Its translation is CASFPGQSTDTQYF. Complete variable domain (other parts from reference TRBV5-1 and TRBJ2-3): KAGVTQTPRYLIKTRGQQVTLSCSPISGHRSVSWYQQTPGQGLQFLFEYFSETQRNKGNFPGRFSGRQFSNSRSEMNVSTLELGDSALYLCASFPGQSTDTQYFGPGTRLTVL.

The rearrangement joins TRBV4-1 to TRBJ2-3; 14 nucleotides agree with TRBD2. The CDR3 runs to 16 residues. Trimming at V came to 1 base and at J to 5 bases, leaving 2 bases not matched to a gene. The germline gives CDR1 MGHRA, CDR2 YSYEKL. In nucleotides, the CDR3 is TGCGCCAGCAGCCAAGGACTAGCGGGGGGGCAAGATACGCAGTATTTT. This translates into CASSQGLAGGQDTQYF.

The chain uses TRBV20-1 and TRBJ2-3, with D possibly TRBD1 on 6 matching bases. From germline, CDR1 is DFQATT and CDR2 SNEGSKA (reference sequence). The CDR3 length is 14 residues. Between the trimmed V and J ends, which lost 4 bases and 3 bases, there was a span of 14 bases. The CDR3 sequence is CSAIGGTNTDTQYF. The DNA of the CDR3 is TGCAGTGCTATAGGGGGAACCAATACAGATACGCAGTATTTT.